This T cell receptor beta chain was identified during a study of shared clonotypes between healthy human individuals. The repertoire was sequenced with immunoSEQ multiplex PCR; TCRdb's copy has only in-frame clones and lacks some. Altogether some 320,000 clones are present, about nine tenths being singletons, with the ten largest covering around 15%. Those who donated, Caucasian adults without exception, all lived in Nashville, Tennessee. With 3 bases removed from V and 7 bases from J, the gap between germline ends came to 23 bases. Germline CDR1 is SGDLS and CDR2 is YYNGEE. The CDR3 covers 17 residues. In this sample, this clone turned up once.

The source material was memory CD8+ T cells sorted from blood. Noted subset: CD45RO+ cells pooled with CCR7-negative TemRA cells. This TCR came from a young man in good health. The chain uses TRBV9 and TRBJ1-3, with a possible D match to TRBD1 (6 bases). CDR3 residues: CASSGRSVNLQGNTIYF. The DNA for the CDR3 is TGTGCCAGCAGCGGACGAAGCGTTAACCTTCAGGGGAACACCATATATTTT. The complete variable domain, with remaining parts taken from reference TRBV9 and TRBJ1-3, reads DSGVTQTPKHLITATGQRVTLRCSPRSGDLSVYWYQQSLDQGLQFLIQYYNGEERAKGNILERFSAQQFPDLHSELNLSSLELGDSALYFCASSGRSVNLQGNTIYFGEGSWLTVV.